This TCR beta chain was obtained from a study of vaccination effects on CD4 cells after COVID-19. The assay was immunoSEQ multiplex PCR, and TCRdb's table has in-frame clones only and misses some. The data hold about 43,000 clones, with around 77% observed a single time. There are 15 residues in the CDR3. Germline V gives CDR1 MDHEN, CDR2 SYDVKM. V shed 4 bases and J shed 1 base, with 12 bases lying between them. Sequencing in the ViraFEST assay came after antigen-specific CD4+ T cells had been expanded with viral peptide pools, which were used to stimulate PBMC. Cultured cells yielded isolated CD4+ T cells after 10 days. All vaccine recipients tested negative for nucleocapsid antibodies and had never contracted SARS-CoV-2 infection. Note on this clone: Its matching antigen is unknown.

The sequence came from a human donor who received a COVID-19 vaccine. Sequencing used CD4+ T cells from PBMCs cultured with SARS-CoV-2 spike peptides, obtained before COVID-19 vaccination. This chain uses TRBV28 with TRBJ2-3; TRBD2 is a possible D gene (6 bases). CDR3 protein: CASSSPGLGTDTQYF. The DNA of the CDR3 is TGTGCCAGCAGTTCACCGGGACTCGGCACAGATACGCAGTATTTT.